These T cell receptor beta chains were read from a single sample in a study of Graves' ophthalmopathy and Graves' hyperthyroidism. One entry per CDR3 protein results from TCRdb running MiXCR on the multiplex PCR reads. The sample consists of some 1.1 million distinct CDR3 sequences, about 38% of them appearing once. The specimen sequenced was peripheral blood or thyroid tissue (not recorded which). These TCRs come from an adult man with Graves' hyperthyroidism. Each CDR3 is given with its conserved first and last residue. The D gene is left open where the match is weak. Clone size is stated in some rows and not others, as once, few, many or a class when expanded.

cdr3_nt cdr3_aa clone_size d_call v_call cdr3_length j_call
TGTGCCAGCAGCCCCCATGCCGGGCCCGTCTATGGCTACACCTTC CASSPHAGPVYGYTF many . TRBV9 15 TRBJ1-2
TGTGCCAGCAGCTTTAATCTACGAGACACCATATATTTT CASSFNLRDTIYF many . TRBV7-9 13 TRBJ1-3
TGTGCCAGTAGTACCGGGACAGGGCGAAGCGAGCAGTACTTC CASSTGTGRSEQYF . TRBD1 TRBV19 14 TRBJ2-7
TGCAGTGCTAGTTTTCCAACAACTAATGAAAAACTGTTTTTT CSASFPTTNEKLFF . . TRBV20-1 14 TRBJ1-4
TGTGCCAGCGGGAGGTTTAACCAAGAGACCCAGTACTTC CASGRFNQETQYF many . TRBV7-6 13 TRBJ2-5
TGCAGCGTTGATCCCCCGGGTATCTATGGCTACACCTTC CSVDPPGIYGYTF many . TRBV29-1 13 TRBJ1-2
TGTGCCAGCAATGCACGGACAGTGCCTCAGCCCCAGCATTTT CASNARTVPQPQHF . . TRBV6-1 14 TRBJ1-5
TGTGCCAGCAGCGAGGGCGGGGGGCGTGCTGAAGCTTTCTTT CASSEGGGRAEAFF . . TRBV25-1 14 TRBJ1-1
TGTGCCAGCATCCGCGATTCACCCCCTGAAGCTTTCTTT CASIRDSPPEAFF many . TRBV6-5 13 TRBJ1-1
TGCAGCGTTGTCAATCTTCAGACCTACGAGCAGTACTTC CSVVNLQTYEQYF many . TRBV29-1 13 TRBJ2-7
TGTGCCAGCAGCCCAGGTGGGGCGCGAAGGAACACTGAAGCTTTCTTT CASSPGGARRNTEAFF many . TRBV7-2 16 TRBJ1-1
TGCAGTGCTCGAAGGACAGGGGGGTTTTTTTCACCCCTCCACTTT CSARRTGGFFSPLHF . TRBD1 TRBV20-1 15 TRBJ1-6
TGCGCCAGCAGCCAAAGTACGGGACAGAAGTTGGGCTACACCTTC CASSQSTGQKLGYTF many TRBD1 TRBV4-3 15 TRBJ1-2
TGTGCCAGCAGCACGACGGGGACAGGGAGTCAGCCCCAGCATTTT CASSTTGTGSQPQHF many TRBD1 TRBV7-2 15 TRBJ1-5
TGTGCCATCAGTGAGGCCCGCACTAACTCTGGGGCCAACGTCCTGACTTTC CAISEARTNSGANVLTF . . TRBV10-3 17 TRBJ2-6
TGTGCCAGCAGGGTGGGCGTCCCGTACGAGCAGTACTTC CASRVGVPYEQYF . . TRBV2 13 TRBJ2-7
TGTGCCAGCAGCTGGACAGGGGATCCTGAAGCTTTCTTT CASSWTGDPEAFF many TRBD1 TRBV5-8 13 TRBJ1-1
TGTGCCATCATGAGGGGGGGGAAGAACACTGAAGCTTTCTTT CAIMRGGKNTEAFF . . TRBV10-3 14 TRBJ1-1
TGCAGCGTTGGCTGGACAGCCGTGAACACTGAAGCTTTCTTT CSVGWTAVNTEAFF many . TRBV29-1 14 TRBJ1-1
TGTGCCAGCAGCTTGGCGACAGGTCTTTATGGCTACACCTTC CASSLATGLYGYTF many . TRBV5-5 14 TRBJ1-2
TGTGCCACCGGGGACAGGGCAGTCGGGGAGCTGTTTTTT CATGDRAVGELFF . TRBD1 TRBV24-1 13 TRBJ2-2
TGTGCCAGCAGCGCCGGGCCTTGGTACGAGCAGTACTTC CASSAGPWYEQYF many . TRBV9 13 TRBJ2-7
TGTGCCAGCAGCACTCACAGGGGAGAGGGGGCCCAGTACTTC CASSTHRGEGAQYF many TRBD1 TRBV9 14 TRBJ2-5
TGTGCCAGCAGCAAAGGACCATCGCTACTCTACGAGCAGTACTTC CASSKGPSLLYEQYF many . TRBV7-2 15 TRBJ2-7
TGTGCCAGCAGTTACGTTGGAGATAATTCACCCCTCCACTTT CASSYVGDNSPLHF . . TRBV6-5 14 TRBJ1-6
TGTGCCAGCAGGAATGCAGCAAACACCGGGGAGCTGTTTTTT CASRNAANTGELFF many . TRBV14 14 TRBJ2-2
TGTGCCAGTAGTATGGTAGTCGGGACTGGTGGTGTGGAGCAGTACTTC CASSMVVGTGGVEQYF few . TRBV19 16 TRBJ2-7
TGCGCCAGCAGCCCGGGACAGCTCGAGCAGTACTTC CASSPGQLEQYF once TRBD1 TRBV5-1 12 TRBJ2-7
TGTGCCAGCAGGGACAGGGGGCCTGGACCCAATCAGCCCCAGCATTTT CASRDRGPGPNQPQHF many TRBD1 TRBV10-3 16 TRBJ1-5
TGTGCCAGTAGTACCACAACTAGCGGGATCCCCTACGAGCAGTACTTC CASSTTTSGIPYEQYF . TRBD2 TRBV5-6 16 TRBJ2-7
TGTGCCAGCAGCCGAAGGAGTCAGGCCGCCGGTTTGCAGTACTTC CASSRRSQAAGLQYF many . TRBV7-2 15 TRBJ2-7
TGTGCCAGCTCACCAGGGGACACCCGGAAGACCCAGTACTTC CASSPGDTRKTQYF . . TRBV25-1 14 TRBJ2-5
TGTGCCAGCAGCCAAGACAGGGGCCGAGCTGAAGTTTGGCCCCAGCATTTT CASSQDRGRAEVWPQHF . TRBD1 TRBV7-3 17 TRBJ1-5
TGTGCCAGCGGCCTGCGGAGCTATGGCTACACCTTC CASGLRSYGYTF . . TRBV5-5 12 TRBJ1-2
TGTGCCAGCAGTTACTCGGCCAGGAGAGGCTACACCTTC CASSYSARRGYTF few . TRBV6-2/TRBV6-3 13 TRBJ1-2
TGTGCTAGAGATTTCGGGACAGGCACCTACGAGCAGTACTTC CARDFGTGTYEQYF many TRBD1 TRBV10-3 14 TRBJ2-7
TGTGCCAGTAGTATAGATGCCGGGACAGGGAGTTCACCCCTCCACTTT CASSIDAGTGSSPLHF . TRBD1 TRBV19 16 TRBJ1-6
TGTGCCAGTAGTATAGAGGATTATAGCAATCAGCCCCAGCATTTT CASSIEDYSNQPQHF few . TRBV19 15 TRBJ1-5
TGCAGTGTATCGGGACAGAGCTCCTACGAGCAGTACTTC CSVSGQSSYEQYF many TRBD1 TRBV20-1 13 TRBJ2-7
TGCAGCGCCAAACTAGCGGGAGACGGGGAGCTGTTTTTT CSAKLAGDGELFF many TRBD2 TRBV29-1 13 TRBJ2-2
TGCAGTGCTAGTTTTTGGCGGGAGTATCTAGAGACCCAGTACTTC CSASFWREYLETQYF . TRBD2 TRBV20-1 15 TRBJ2-5
TGTGCCAGCAGTTACTCGGGACTAGGTGGGTACGAGCAGTACTTC CASSYSGLGGYEQYF . TRBD2 TRBV6-6 15 TRBJ2-7
TGTGCCAGCAATTTTGGCTATGGCTACACCTTC CASNFGYGYTF . . TRBV12-3/TRBV12-4 11 TRBJ1-2
TGTGCCAGTGGACATAGCGGGCTAAACACCGGGGAGCTGTTTTTT CASGHSGLNTGELFF . TRBD2 TRBV19 15 TRBJ2-2
TGTGCCAGCAGACCCGGGACACAATACTCTGGAAACACCATATATTTT CASRPGTQYSGNTIYF . . TRBV11-2 16 TRBJ1-3
TGTGCCAGCAGCACAAACAGGGCTAAAGATACGCAGTATTTT CASSTNRAKDTQYF . . TRBV7-2 14 TRBJ2-3
TGCAGTGCATATGTACAGTCGGGGAACTATGGCTACACCTTC CSAYVQSGNYGYTF many . TRBV20-1 14 TRBJ1-2